This T cell receptor beta chain was recovered during a study of blood T cell repertoires in COVID-19. Libraries were prepared by immunoSEQ multiplex PCR; TCRdb keeps only in-frame clonotypes and omits some of them. The sample holds more than 85,000 clones, roughly 80% seen once. This clone was picked up one time. The TCR originated in an elderly woman with acute or convalescent COVID-19. The specimen was peripheral blood.

CDR3 amino acids: CASSPTPTWQGEKTQYF. DNA for the CDR3: TGTGCCAGCAGCCCCACTCCTACGTGGCAGGGGGAGAAGACCCAGTACTTC. The chain combines TRBV7-8 with TRBJ2-5, with 7 bases identical to TRBD1. Germline V gene lookup returns CDR1 SGHVS and CDR2 FQNEAQ. Trimming took 5 bases from V and 6 from J; bases not matched to a gene: 18. This CDR3 is built from 17 residues.